This TCR beta chain comes out of a study of T cell responses to AZD1222 COVID-19 vaccine. Overall study results and limits: At baseline, seropositivity was found in only five or six AZD1222 recipients. A rise in Spike-specific TCR breadth and depth followed two AZD1222 doses. The peak T cell response came first, and repertoires were sampled only after it. Among spike-specific TCRs, nearly half reportedly target unmutated variant regions.

Sequencing was performed with immunoSEQ multiplex PCR; in TCRdb, only in-frame clones are kept and a portion is missing. The data show about 130,000 clones, about 90% seen once. In regard to this clone: Its antigen is still unknown.

This CDR3 is 14 amino acids long. Germline V gene data show CDR1 as MDHEN and CDR2 as SYDVKM. V lost 6 bases and J 4 bases, leaving 13 bases between the germline ends. This clonotype was obtained from an adult in good health. The chain combines TRBV28 with TRBJ1-3; D possibly corresponds to TRBD1 (5 bases). Specimen: peripheral blood, collected on day 0 of AZD1222 vaccination. CDR3 DNA sequence: TGTGCCAGCAGCTCCCCGGGGGGAGGAAACACCATATATTTT. This encodes CASSSPGGGNTIYF.